Listed below are T cell receptor beta chains from one sample, sequenced in a study of T cells in Graves' hyperthyroidism and ophthalmopathy. MiXCR, applied by TCRdb to the multiplex PCR reads, yields one record per CDR3 protein. The table includes about 500,000 distinct CDR3 sequences, approximately 15% detected once. Sequencing input: blood. The source of these receptors is a woman between 18 and 29 years old with Graves' hyperthyroidism. Each CDR3 is given with its conserved first and last residue. D genes are given only for firm matches. Only part of the rows carry a size: once, few, many, or a class if the clone is expanded.

cdr3_length j_call clone_size v_call d_call cdr3_nt cdr3_aa
13 TRBJ2-1 many TRBV13 TRBD1 TGTGCCAGCAGCTTAGGACAGGGGATTGAGCAGTTCTTC CASSLGQGIEQFF
15 TRBJ2-3 many TRBV2 TRBD2 TGTGCCAGCAAGCGGACTAGCGGAAGCACAGATACGCAGTATTTT CASKRTSGSTDTQYF
15 TRBJ1-6 many TRBV12-3/TRBV12-4 - TGTGCCAGCAGTTTAGCAACTGGGTATAATTCACCCCTCCACTTT CASSLATGYNSPLHF
14 TRBJ1-1 many TRBV7-3 - TGTGCCAGCTCCGAGGGGGGGGTCCACACTGAAGCTTTCTTT CASSEGGVHTEAFF
16 TRBJ2-4 many TRBV5-1 - TGCGCCAGCAGCTTGGCGCGACAGGGAGGGTCAAGCATTCAGTACTTC CASSLARQGGSSIQYF
15 TRBJ2-5 many TRBV28 TRBD2 TGTGCCAGCAGTAGACCCGTAGCGGGGGCCGAGACCCAGTACTTC CASSRPVAGAETQYF
11 TRBJ1-1 - TRBV7-9 - TGTGCCAGCAGTGCGAGGATGGAAGCTTTCTTT CASSARMEAFF
14 TRBJ1-1 - TRBV6-9 - TGTGCCAGCAGTTGGGGCAGTCGGAACACTGAAGCTTTCTTT CASSWGSRNTEAFF
16 TRBJ1-5 few TRBV18 - TGTGCCAGCTCACCACCGGCCCAAGCACGCACAGATACGCAGCATTTT CASSPPAQARTDTQHF
14 TRBJ2-5 many TRBV30 TRBD2 TGTGCCTGGGCTCTAGCGGGAGTCGGAGAGACCCAGTACTTC CAWALAGVGETQYF
15 TRBJ2-4 many TRBV11-3 - TGTGCCAGCAGCTTACGAGGGAATGCCAAAAACATTCAGTACTTC CASSLRGNAKNIQYF
12 TRBJ2-1 many TRBV12-3/TRBV12-4 TRBD1 TGTGCCAGCAGCCGAGCAGGGGGTGAGCAGTTCTTC CASSRAGGEQFF
17 TRBJ2-4 - TRBV19 TRBD2 TGTGCCAGTAGTATAGATCCGGGACTAGCGGGAGCACACATTCAGTACTTC CASSIDPGLAGAHIQYF
15 TRBJ2-7 many TRBV6-6 - TGTGCCAGCAGTTACTCGAAAACTGGAGCCAACGAGCAGTACTTC CASSYSKTGANEQYF
13 TRBJ1-1 many TRBV18 TRBD1 TGTGCCAGCCACAGGGGCTTGAACACTGAAGCTTTCTTT CASHRGLNTEAFF
15 TRBJ2-1 few TRBV3-1 - TGTGCCAGCAGCCAAGATCTGGGGGATAGCGATGAGCAGTTCTTC CASSQDLGDSDEQFF
16 TRBJ2-1 many TRBV6-2/TRBV6-3 - TGTGCCAGCAGTTACGGACTAAGGAGCTCCTACAATGAGCAGTTCTTC CASSYGLRSSYNEQFF
15 TRBJ2-7 few TRBV10-2 TRBD2 TGCGCCAGCTTTGGGACTAGCGATAAGTCCTACGAGCAGTACTTC CASFGTSDKSYEQYF
16 TRBJ1-4 many TRBV7-8 - TGTGCCAGCAGCTTCCAGCGGGGTTACCCTAATGAAAAACTGTTTTTT CASSFQRGYPNEKLFF
14 TRBJ2-1 - TRBV20-1 TRBD2 TGCAGTGCTACGCCGGCTAGCGGGAGGTATGAGCAGTTCTTC CSATPASGRYEQFF
17 TRBJ1-4 - TRBV2 TRBD1 TGTGCCAGCAGCTTATCCGGGACAGGGAAGGATGGTGAAAAACTGTTTTTT CASSLSGTGKDGEKLFF
16 TRBJ1-6 many TRBV3-1 TRBD1 TGTGCCAGCACCCAGGGGGCGAGCTTAGTGACTTCACCCCTCCACTTT CASTQGASLVTSPLHF
15 TRBJ2-1 many TRBV18 - TGTGCCAGCTCACCAGACGGAAAAAACTACAATGAGCAGTTCTTC CASSPDGKNYNEQFF
16 TRBJ1-1 once TRBV25-1 - TGTGCCAGCAGTGAATTGGGCAGTACATCTGACACTGAAGCTTTCTTT CASSELGSTSDTEAFF
13 TRBJ1-2 many TRBV5-5 - TGTGCCAGCAGCTTGGAGGGGAGCAGTGGCTACACCTTC CASSLEGSSGYTF
14 TRBJ1-2 few TRBV19 TRBD1 TGTGCCAGTAGTATCACAGGGGGCGGCTATGGCTACACCTTC CASSITGGGYGYTF
14 TRBJ2-5 many TRBV7-3 - TGTGCCAGCAGCTCCTCCCGGGACCGAGAGACCCAGTACTTC CASSSSRDRETQYF
12 TRBJ2-1 many TRBV27 - TGTGCCAGCAGTTCCCCTTCGGGATCTCGGTTCTTC CASSSPSGSRFF
16 TRBJ2-3 many TRBV20-1 TRBD2 TGCAGTGCTAGAGATCTGGTAATAGCGGGAGGAGGTACGCAGTATTTT CSARDLVIAGGGTQYF
14 TRBJ2-2 - TRBV19 TRBD1 TGTGCCAGTAGGACACAGGGGCACACCGGGGAGCTGTTTTTT CASRTQGHTGELFF
13 TRBJ1-2 - TRBV9 - TGTGCCAGCAACCGTCCCGGTTGGGGCGGCTACACCTTC CASNRPGWGGYTF